A selection of T cell receptor beta chains follows, all from one sample in a study of regulatory T cells in long-lasting Graves disease. Each CDR3 protein is one row after TCRdb ran MiXCR on the multiplex PCR reads. The repertoire holds 620,000 or so distinct CDR3 sequences, with roughly 15% as singletons. These data were also filed under a second study, of T cells in Graves' hyperthyroidism and ophthalmopathy.

The sample was peripheral blood mononuclear cells (PBMCs), taken at new diagnosis, from a patient treated with antithyroid drugs. Receptors originate from a woman in her 30s with Graves disease. Both conserved end residues are part of each CDR3. The D gene is left open where the match is weak. Only some rows state a clone size, as once, few, many or a class for expanded clones.

v_call,d_call,j_call,clone_size,cdr3_nt,cdr3_aa
TRBV4-1,TRBD2,TRBJ2-1,-,TGCGCCAGCAGCCACCGGACTAGCGGCTGGTACAATGAGCAGTTCTTC,CASSHRTSGWYNEQFF
TRBV5-1,-,TRBJ2-7,few,TGCGCCAGCAGCTTGTTCCCAGCGAGCTCCTACGAGCAGTACTTC,CASSLFPASSYEQYF
TRBV4-1,-,TRBJ1-1,-,TGCGCCAGCAGCCCCCCCGCCACTGAAGCTTTCTTT,CASSPPATEAFF
TRBV20-1,-,TRBJ2-2,few,TGCAGTGCTAGCCTCACCGGGGAGCTGTTTTTT,CSASLTGELFF
TRBV19,-,TRBJ1-1,-,TGTGCCAGTACGAGGGCGGCGTTTATGAACACTGAAGCTTTCTTT,CASTRAAFMNTEAFF
TRBV5-1,TRBD2,TRBJ2-2,-,TGCGCCAGCAGCAAGGGACTAGCGGGAGCCGGGGAGCTGTTTTTT,CASSKGLAGAGELFF
TRBV20-1,-,TRBJ1-5,-,-,CSASTTTPQYFGPGQPQHF
TRBV3-1,-,TRBJ2-1,many,TGTGCCAGCAGCCAAGATCGGGCCTACAATGAGCAGTTCTTC,CASSQDRAYNEQFF
TRBV30,TRBD2,TRBJ2-5,-,TGTGCCTGGACCCAGGCTAGCGGGAGAATGTCCCAAGAGACCCAGTACTTC,CAWTQASGRMSQETQYF
TRBV5-6,TRBD2,TRBJ2-1,-,TGTGCCAGCAGCTTGATGGGACTAGTAACCTACAATGAGCAGTTCTTC,CASSLMGLVTYNEQFF
TRBV7-3,TRBD1,TRBJ1-2,many,TGTGCCAGCAGCCCCGAGGGGGCCCCACCCTATGGCTACACCTTC,CASSPEGAPPYGYTF
TRBV12-3/TRBV12-4,TRBD2,TRBJ2-5,-,TGTGCCAGCAGTTTCTCCGGCGGGAGGGTTCAAGAGACCCAGTACTTC,CASSFSGGRVQETQYF
TRBV18,-,TRBJ1-1,many,TGTGCCAGCTCCCCCGCCGAAGCGACGAACACTGAAGCTTTCTTT,CASSPAEATNTEAFF
TRBV20-1,TRBD2,TRBJ2-3,-,TGCAGTGCTAGAGATGGGCGGGAGGGCACAGATACGCAGTATTTT,CSARDGREGTDTQYF
TRBV24-1,TRBD1,TRBJ2-2,many,TGTGCCACCAGTGATTTACAGGGGGAGGCCGGGGAGCTGTTTTTT,CATSDLQGEAGELFF
TRBV24-1,-,TRBJ2-6,-,TGTGCCACCAGTGAACCCGAGGGGACCCCTGGGGCCAACGTCCTGACTTTC,CATSEPEGTPGANVLTF
TRBV29-1,-,TRBJ1-5,few,TGCAGCGTTGTAGGGGGTAAGGGCCAGCCCCAGCATTTT,CSVVGGKGQPQHF
TRBV10-1,-,TRBJ1-1,-,TGCGCCAGCAGTGAGAAGCTCTACACTGAAGCTTTCTTT,CASSEKLYTEAFF
TRBV20-1,-,TRBJ2-4,-,TGCAGTGCTAGTGGCATCAACCTAGCCAAAAACATTCAGTACTTC,CSASGINLAKNIQYF
TRBV7-2,-,TRBJ2-2,many,TGTGCCAGCAGCTTTTTGGGTCGTGGCGGGGAGCTGTTTTTT,CASSFLGRGGELFF
TRBV27,TRBD2,TRBJ2-5,-,TGTGCCAGCAGGTGGAGCGGGAGGGGGACCCAGTACTTC,CASRWSGRGTQYF
TRBV28,-,TRBJ2-7,many,TGTGCCAGCATACCTGCCCGTGGGGGGACCTACGAGCAGTACTTC,CASIPARGGTYEQYF
TRBV28,TRBD1,TRBJ1-2,-,TGTGCCAGCAGTACTACGACCGGGACAGGGTTCGGCTACACCTTC,CASSTTTGTGFGYTF
TRBV10-3,-,TRBJ1-3,-,TGTGCCATCGGAGGGGGTACTGGAAACACCATATATTTT,CAIGGGTGNTIYF
TRBV28,TRBD1,TRBJ1-2,-,TGTGCCATCAAAAGACAGGGCGCTTACTTTTATGGCTACACCTTC,CAIKRQGAYFYGYTF
TRBV7-2,-,TRBJ2-5,-,TGTGCCAGCAGCCCGGGACGGACAGAGACCCAGTACTTC,CASSPGRTETQYF
TRBV3-1,-,TRBJ2-2,-,TGTGCCAGCAAATCGGCGGTGCAGGGGTTCACCGGGGAGCTGTTTTTT,CASKSAVQGFTGELFF
TRBV19,-,TRBJ1-2,few,TGTGCCAGTAGTATAGTATCGACAGAGCCCGGCTACACCTTC,CASSIVSTEPGYTF
TRBV3-1,-,TRBJ2-1,many,TGTGCCAGCAGCCAACAAAAGTTGATGGCGCCGGAGCAGTTCTTC,CASSQQKLMAPEQFF
TRBV19,-,TRBJ1-3,few,TGTGCCAGTAGTATCCGTCCCTTGGACACCATATATTTT,CASSIRPLDTIYF
TRBV7-9,-,TRBJ2-6,few,TGTGCCAGCAGCCTTCGGGTCTCTGGGGCCAACGTCCTGACTTTC,CASSLRVSGANVLTF
TRBV6-1,-,TRBJ2-7,many,TGTGCCAGCGGAAGGGCGGGATACTCCTACGAGCAGTACTTC,CASGRAGYSYEQYF
TRBV5-1,-,TRBJ2-1,many,TGCGCCAGCAGCCTTGGCCAGGACTACAATGAGCAGTTCTTC,CASSLGQDYNEQFF
TRBV10-3,TRBD1,TRBJ1-6,once,TGTGCCATCAGTGGATCGGGACAGGGAAATAGTAGAAATTCACCCCTCCACTTT,CAISGSGQGNSRNSPLHF
TRBV3-1,TRBD1,TRBJ1-5,-,TGTGCCAGCAGCCAAGATCAAGGGACAGGGGTTGTCGACAATCAGCCCCAGCATTTT,CASSQDQGTGVVDNQPQHF
TRBV18,TRBD1,TRBJ2-7,-,TGTGCCAGCTCAGCAACGACAGGGCTCGACGAGCAGTACTTC,CASSATTGLDEQYF
TRBV5-1,-,TRBJ2-2,-,TGCGCCAGCAGCTTGGAAGCGAGCGGCCTGACCGGGGAGCTGTTTTTT,CASSLEASGLTGELFF
TRBV7-2,-,TRBJ1-1,many,TGTGCCAGCAGCTTCTACCAGTCCCCTGAAGCTTTCTTT,CASSFYQSPEAFF
TRBV12-3/TRBV12-4,-,TRBJ2-7,many,TGTGCCAGCAGACGAAAGGGCGAGCAGTACTTC,CASRRKGEQYF
TRBV6-1,-,TRBJ2-7,-,TGTGCCAGCAGCCCTACCTTGAATTACGAGCAGTACTTC,CASSPTLNYEQYF
TRBV5-1,-,TRBJ1-6,-,TGCGCCAGCAGCCCAGCAACACAGGGAGATAATTCACCCCTCCACTTT,CASSPATQGDNSPLHF
TRBV10-1,-,TRBJ2-1,many,TGCGCCAGCAGTGAGCTAATCGTCGGTGAGCAGTTCTTC,CASSELIVGEQFF
TRBV27,TRBD2,TRBJ2-2,few,TGTGCCAGCAGTTTATTAGCCCCGGGTCGCGGGAGGGCGGCCGGGGAGCTGTTTTTT,CASSLLAPGRGRAAGELFF
TRBV7-7,-,TRBJ1-1,-,TGTGCTAGCAGCCCTTCAGGGGATGTCTACACTGAAGCTTTCTTT,CASSPSGDVYTEAFF
TRBV7-6,-,TRBJ2-2,few,TGTGCCAGCAGCCCCCTCGGGGGCGCGTACACCGGGGAGCTGTTTTTT,CASSPLGGAYTGELFF
TRBV6-2/TRBV6-3,-,TRBJ2-5,many,TGTGCCAGCAGACTTCGGGGGAAAGAGACCCAGTACTTC,CASRLRGKETQYF
TRBV5-1,-,TRBJ2-7,-,TGCGCCAGCAGACAAGACACAAGCTCCTCCTACGAGCAGTACTTC,CASRQDTSSSYEQYF
TRBV6-2/TRBV6-3,-,TRBJ1-5,-,TGTGCCAGCAGCCTAAAATCAGGGTATAGCAATCAGCCCCAGCATTTT,CASSLKSGYSNQPQHF
TRBV5-5,-,TRBJ1-1,-,TGTGCCAGCAGCTTGGACCTCTTGATGAACACTGAAGCTTTCTTT,CASSLDLLMNTEAFF
TRBV25-1,-,TRBJ1-2,-,TGTGCCAGCAGTGATCCCGTCCACGGCGGCTACACCTTC,CASSDPVHGGYTF
TRBV7-2,TRBD1,TRBJ1-6,-,TGTGCCAGCAGCTCACCTTGGGCGACAGGGAATTCACCCCTCCACTTT,CASSSPWATGNSPLHF
TRBV6-2/TRBV6-3,-,TRBJ2-2,few,TGTGCCAGCAGTCAACCCGAAACCGGGGAGCTGTTTTTT,CASSQPETGELFF
TRBV6-2/TRBV6-3,-,TRBJ2-3,many,TGTGCCAGCAGTTACACTAGCCGGCTCACAGATACGCAGTATTTT,CASSYTSRLTDTQYF
TRBV6-1,-,TRBJ1-1,many,TGTGCCAGCACCCCCAGGCCGAACACTGAAGCTTTCTTT,CASTPRPNTEAFF
TRBV6-2/TRBV6-3,-,TRBJ2-3,-,TGTGCCAGCAGTTATTGGGGAGGGGGAAGGGGTACGCAGTATTTT,CASSYWGGGRGTQYF
TRBV20-1,-,TRBJ2-1,-,TGCAGTGCGAGCCGGGACTCACCTTATGAGCAGTTCTTC,CSASRDSPYEQFF
TRBV5-1,TRBD1,TRBJ2-7,many,TGCGCCAGCAGCGCGACGACAGGGAACGAGCAGTACTTC,CASSATTGNEQYF
TRBV28,-,TRBJ2-7,-,TGTGCCAGTCGCCATAGTTACGAGCAGTACTTC,CASRHSYEQYF